This section outlines one TCR beta chain sequence together with its context. Its target is not known. The authors amplified TCR beta CDR3 regions, and they did so from RNA transcripts for repertoire sequencing. First-round RT-PCR employed HTBI primers, with a second-round multiplex PCR after it. TCRdb reprocessed the multiplex PCR reads via MiXCR and lists one record per CDR3 protein. The sample holds some 750,000 distinct CDR3 sequences; roughly 41% are singletons and the top ten take about 40%. This record belongs to a study of Graves' ophthalmopathy and Graves' hyperthyroidism. The study's findings and limits: Among thyroid clonotypes expanded above 0.001 frequency, most also appeared in blood. The 13-signature model separated ophthalmopathy from stable hyperthyroidism at almost 90% sensitivity and about 81% specificity.

For donors with ophthalmopathy, the disease showed moderate-to-severe activity, reached CAS ≥3 and NOSPECS ≥4, and had lasted under 3 months. Germline V lookup: CDR1 SEHNR, CDR2 FQNEAQ (reference sequence). Trimming removed 0 bases from V and 7 bases from J, with 6 bases in between. CDR3 size: 12 residues. This sequence originates from an adult man with Graves' ophthalmopathy. The chain links TRBV7-9 to TRBJ2-5, with unresolved D. The sample was peripheral blood. This chain's CDR3 is CASSLAPGTQYF. The CDR3 region has the DNA TGTGCCAGCAGCTTAGCCCCCGGGACCCAGTACTTC. Variable domain in full (rest from reference TRBV7-9 and TRBJ2-5): DTGVSQNPRHKITKRGQNVTFRCDPISEHNRLYWYRQTLGQGPEFLTYFQNEAQLEKSRLLSDRFSAERPKGSFSTLEIQRTEQGDSAMYLCASSLAPGTQYFGPGTRLLVL.